This TCR beta chain was identified in a study of T cell repertoires in cytomegalovirus infection. Across the whole study: It was the public TCR beta signatures that indicated both CMV infection and matching HLA type. Notes on the study in general: The cumulative frequency of public TCR beta families identified carriers of CMV plus the relevant HLA. The study found HLA-C-restricted CMV-specific TCR beta clonotypes dominating the ex vivo response.

CDR3 size: 18 residues. V trimming: 3 bases; J trimming: 3 bases; junction bases outside the gene matches: 12. CDR1 and CDR2 (germline): MNHNS, SASEGT. This clonotype was seen repeatedly, ten times or more. The antigen is not known. TCRdb independently ran MiXCR on the reads; one entry per CDR3 protein. The table shows more than 500,000 distinct CDR3 sequences, with about 17% occurring only once. This receptor was identified in a human donor in good health (CMV status not recorded). Some clones in this sample may be carry-over from other donors' samples. Sequencing was carried out using CD8+ T cells from PBMCs. The chain combines TRBV6-1 with TRBJ2-7; 12 nucleotides align to TRBD1. The CDR3 nucleotides are TGTGCCAGCAGTGACCCCGGGCCGGGACAGGGGGCTTTCTACGAGCAGTACTTC. This codes for CASSDPGPGQGAFYEQYF.